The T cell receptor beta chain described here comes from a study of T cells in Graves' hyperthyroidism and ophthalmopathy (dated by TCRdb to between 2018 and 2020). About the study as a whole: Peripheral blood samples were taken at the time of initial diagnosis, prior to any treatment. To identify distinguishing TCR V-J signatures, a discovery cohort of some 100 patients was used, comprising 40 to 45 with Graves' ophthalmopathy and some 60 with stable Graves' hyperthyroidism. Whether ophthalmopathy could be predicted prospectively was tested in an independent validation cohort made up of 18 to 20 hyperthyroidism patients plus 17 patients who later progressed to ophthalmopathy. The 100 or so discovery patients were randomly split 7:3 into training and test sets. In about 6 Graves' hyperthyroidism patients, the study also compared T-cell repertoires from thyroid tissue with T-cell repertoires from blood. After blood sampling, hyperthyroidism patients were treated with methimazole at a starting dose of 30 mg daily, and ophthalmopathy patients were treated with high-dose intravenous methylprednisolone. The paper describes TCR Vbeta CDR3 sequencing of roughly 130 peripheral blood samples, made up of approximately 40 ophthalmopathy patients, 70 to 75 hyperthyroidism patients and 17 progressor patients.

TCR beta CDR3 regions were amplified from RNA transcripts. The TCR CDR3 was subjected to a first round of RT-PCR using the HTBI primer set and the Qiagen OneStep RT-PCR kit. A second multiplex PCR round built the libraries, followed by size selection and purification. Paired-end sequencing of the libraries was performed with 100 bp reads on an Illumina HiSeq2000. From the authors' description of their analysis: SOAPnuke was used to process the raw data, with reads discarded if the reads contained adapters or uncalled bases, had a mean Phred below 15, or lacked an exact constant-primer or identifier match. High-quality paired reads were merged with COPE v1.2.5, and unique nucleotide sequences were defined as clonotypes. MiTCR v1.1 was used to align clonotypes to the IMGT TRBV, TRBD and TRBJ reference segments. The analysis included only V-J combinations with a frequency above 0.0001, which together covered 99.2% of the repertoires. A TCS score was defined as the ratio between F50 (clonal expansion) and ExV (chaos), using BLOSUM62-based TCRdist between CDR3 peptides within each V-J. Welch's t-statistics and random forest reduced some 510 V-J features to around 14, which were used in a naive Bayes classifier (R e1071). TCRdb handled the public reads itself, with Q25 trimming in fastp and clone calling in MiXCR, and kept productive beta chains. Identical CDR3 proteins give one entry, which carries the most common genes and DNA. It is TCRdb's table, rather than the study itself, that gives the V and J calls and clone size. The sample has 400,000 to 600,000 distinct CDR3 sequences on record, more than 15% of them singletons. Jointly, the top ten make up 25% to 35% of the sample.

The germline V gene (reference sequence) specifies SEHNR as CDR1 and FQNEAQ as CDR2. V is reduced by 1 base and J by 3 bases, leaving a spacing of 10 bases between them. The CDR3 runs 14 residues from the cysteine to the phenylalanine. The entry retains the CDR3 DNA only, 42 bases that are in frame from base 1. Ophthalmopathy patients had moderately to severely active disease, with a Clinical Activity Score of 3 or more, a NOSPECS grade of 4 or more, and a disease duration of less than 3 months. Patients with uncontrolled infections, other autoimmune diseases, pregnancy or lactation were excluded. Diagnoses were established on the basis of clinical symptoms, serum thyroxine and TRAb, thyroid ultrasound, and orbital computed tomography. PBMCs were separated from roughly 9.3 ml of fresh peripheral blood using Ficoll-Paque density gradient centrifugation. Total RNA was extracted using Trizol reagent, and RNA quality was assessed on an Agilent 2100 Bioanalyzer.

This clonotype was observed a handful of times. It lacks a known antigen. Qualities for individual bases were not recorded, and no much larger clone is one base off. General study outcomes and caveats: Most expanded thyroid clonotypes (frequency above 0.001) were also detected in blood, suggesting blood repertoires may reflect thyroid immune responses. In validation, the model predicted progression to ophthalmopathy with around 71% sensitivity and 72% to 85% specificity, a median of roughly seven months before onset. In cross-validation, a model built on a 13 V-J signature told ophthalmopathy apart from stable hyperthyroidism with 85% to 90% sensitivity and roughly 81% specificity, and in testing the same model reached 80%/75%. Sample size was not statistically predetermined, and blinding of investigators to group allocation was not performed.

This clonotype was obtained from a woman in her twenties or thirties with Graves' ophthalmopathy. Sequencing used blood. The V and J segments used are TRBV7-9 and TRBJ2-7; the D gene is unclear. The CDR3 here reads CASSLVNRNYEQYF. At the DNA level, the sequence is TGTGCCAGCAGCTTAGTCAACAGAAACTACGAGCAGTACTTC.